The clone carrying this TCR beta chain is a singleton in its sample. This sample was taken from a study of blood T cell repertoires in COVID-19. The overall study: The study drew acute and convalescent COVID-19 samples from the United States, Italy and Spain. T cells, B-cell-depleted T cells, or PBMCs supplied cDNA or gDNA.

In the original workflow: Amplification from reference gene primers served as the basis for estimated nucleated cell counts. Clones were sequenced by immunoSEQ multiplex PCR, and TCRdb holds only the in-frame ones, with some missing. V, J and clone size derive from that table, while D and trimming were established from the DNA sequence. The sample shows fewer than 200,000 clones, 80% of them seen only once. The sequenced material came from peripheral blood. The TCR sequence derives from a man aged 60 to 75 with acute or convalescent COVID-19.

The CDR3 nucleotides read TGTGCCAGCAGCTTACGCCTAGCGGGGGGGACTACAGATACGCAGTATTTT. It codes for CASSLRLAGGTTDTQYF. V and J are TRBV11-2 and TRBJ2-3, with TRBD2 identical over 12 bases. CDR3 size: 17 residues. Germline lookup yields CDR1 SGHAT and CDR2 FQNNGV. After removal of 2 bases from V and 3 bases from J, the junction contained 6 bases not matched to a gene.